This TCR beta chain stems from a study of blood T cells in healthy people across ages. Together with a sample-barcoded 5' primer, a J-beta primer mix was included in a second PCR lasting about 6 to 11 cycles. TCRdb analysed the 5' RACE reads with MiXCR anew, one entry per CDR3 protein. The sample yields more than 900,000 distinct CDR3 sequences, almost 25% seen once. CDR1 and CDR2 (germline): KGHDR, SFDVKD. The CDR3 covers 16 residues. J lost 2 bases, V lost 4 bases, and 5 bases had no gene match. This same sample was also taken into another study, of T cells of mothers and their children. That publication notes: Donors comprised three healthy Caucasian mothers plus their six children.

The sample comprised blood. V usage is TRBV24-1 and J usage is TRBJ1-3; 9 positions agree with TRBD1. The receptor was isolated from a girl aged 2 to 10 in good health. CDR3 DNA: TGTGCCACCAGTGAATCAGGGACAGGGCCTGGAAACACCATATATTTT. It encodes CATSESGTGPGNTIYF.